A selection of T cell receptor beta chains follows, all from one sample in a study of regulatory T cells in long-lasting Graves disease. A single record per CDR3 protein comes from TCRdb applying MiXCR to the multiplex PCR reads. In the table there are about 540,000 distinct CDR3 sequences, about 13% of which are singletons. These sequences were also reported in another study, on T cells in Graves' hyperthyroidism and ophthalmopathy.

The source material was peripheral blood mononuclear cells (PBMCs), sampled at new diagnosis, from a patient treated with antithyroid drugs. These TCRs come from a young man with Graves disease. Each CDR3 is given with its conserved first and last residue. Fields, in order: CDR3 protein, V gene, CDR3 length.

CASSRFQAKYETQYF,TRBV12-3/TRBV12-4,15
CASSTSGRETQYF,TRBV5-1,13
CALGAGPGADTQYF,TRBV2,14
CASSLGASGRKEQFF,TRBV19,15
CASSSGAIGPQHF,TRBV28,13
CATSDHTGLGTDTQYF,TRBV24-1,16
CASSSWTGSSNEQYF,TRBV12-3/TRBV12-4,15
CASRPGPGRGSYNEQFF,TRBV11-2,17
CASSLFGTEGGYTF,TRBV5-1,14
CASSPGQKSSPLHF,TRBV27,14
CASSVTGATNTEAFF,TRBV5-1,15
CASSWGTAYEQYF,TRBV5-1,13
CASSLIGGTLGNQPQHF,TRBV7-6,17
CASTLGSNYGYTF,TRBV5-1,13
CASSFSGDLAGDQNNEQFF,TRBV28,19
CAWSVNSNQPQHF,TRBV30,13
CASSEMGGTAANYGYTF,TRBV2,17
CATSDGTGNTGELFF,TRBV24-1,15
CASSPGGSGTDEQYF,TRBV11-3,15
CASSESDLGTYNEQFF,TRBV10-2,16
CASSQDRVGGVGETQYF,TRBV3-1,17
CASSAEGGTEAFF,TRBV2,13
CSARAPGYEAFF,TRBV20-1,12
CASSPPAGTALGYTF,TRBV18,15
CSARLAGDINEQFF,TRBV20-1,14
CASSPLRAEQFF,TRBV28,12
CASSPWGRVWTYEQYF,TRBV12-3/TRBV12-4,16
CSAPELAGPYEQYF,TRBV20-1,14
CASSVAALTTGELFF,TRBV7-2,15
CASSTQGNYGYTF,TRBV5-6,13
CASSVAAPRGDEQFF,TRBV9,15